Here is one T cell receptor beta chain with its context. Its antigen remains unidentified. Germline-derived CDR1 and CDR2 are SGDLS and YYNGEE. CDR3 length equals 15 residues. V shed 3 bases and J shed 1 base, with 13 bases lying between them. The data derive from a study of T cell responses to AZD1222 COVID-19 vaccine. Across the whole study: Doses given second, at about 4 or about 12 weeks, were pooled. Study-level findings and limits: Breadth and depth of Spike-specific TCRs rose after two AZD1222 doses. Clonal diversity may have been underestimated, and the donors were mostly white British, with more females than males. Spike-spanning, vaccine-associated CD4 TCRs were dominant at 160-218 and 743-854.

Repertoires were generated with immunoSEQ multiplex PCR, while TCRdb's copy carries only in-frame clones and drops some. Altogether about 94,000 clones are present, more than 70% being singletons, with the ten largest covering 10% to 15%. This specimen was peripheral blood, taken on day 0 of AZD1222 vaccination. This receptor was obtained from an adult in good health. The chain employs TRBV9 and TRBJ1-2, with a tentative D call TRBD1 (6 bases). CDR3 sequence reads: CASSARTVLNYGYTF. CDR3 nucleotide sequence: TGTGCCAGCAGCGCCCGGACAGTGCTTAACTATGGCTACACCTTC.